The entry below describes one T cell receptor beta chain. The antigen is undetermined. A junction boundary mismatches the germline segment, possibly from a read error. The source of the sample is a study of tumor-infiltrating lymphocytes in primary liver carcinoma. Study conclusions and caveats: Lesser overlap characterized tumor-adjacent and tumor-blood pairs relative to tumor region pairs.

From 400 to 550 ng total RNA, TCR beta cDNA was generated with a primer in the constant region. Modified slightly, ARM-PCR produced TCR beta libraries over three nested multiplex PCR rounds. The opening two PCR rounds, around 9 cycles each, paired TRBV1-TRBV30 forward primers with a C-beta reverse primer. One entry per CDR3 protein results from TCRdb running MiXCR on the multiplex PCR reads. The sample holds about 120,000 distinct CDR3 sequences; around 70% are singletons and the top ten take about 8%. CDR1 SGHRS and CDR2 YFSETQ come from the germline V gene. The CDR3 sequence is 14 residues long. Unsorted bulk tissue of roughly 18-32 mg yielded co-extracted RNA and DNA.

The specimen sequenced was tumor-adjacent normal liver tissue. This TCR was recovered from a woman in her fifties or sixties with primary liver carcinoma and hepatitis B virus infection. The chain employs TRBV5-1 and TRBJ2-1; D is possibly TRBD2 (5 bases). The CDR3 reads CAGSPGLIYNEQFF. DNA for the CDR3: TGCGCCGGCAGTCCCGGACTCATCTACAATGAGCAGTTCTTC. The whole variable domain, filled in from reference TRBV5-1 and TRBJ2-1, reads KAGVTQTPRYLIKTRGQQVTLSCSPISGHRSVSWYQQTPGQGLQFLFEYFSETQRNKGNFPGRFSGRQFSNSRSEMNVSTLELGDSALYLCAGSPGLIYNEQFFGPGTRLTVL.